This TCR beta chain was obtained from a study of cytomegalovirus exposure and HLA in healthy donors (dated by TCRdb to the late 2010s). Regarding the research as a whole: According to an earlier analysis of 587 of the donors, about 179 million T cells yielded 100 million or so unique TCR beta sequences and 276 Gb of sequence data. Approximately 310 gigabases of sequencing data and approximately 84 million unique TCR sequences were included in an early release covering several hundred HLA-typed donors. Among a few hundred genotyped donors of the cohort, an average of 235,054 unique TCR beta nucleotide sequences were sequenced per donor, around 20% of them non-productive. Genome-wide SNP genotypes for about 55% of the roughly 670 donors were used in a later genetic analysis, which treated that subset as a discovery cohort. In addition to the first cohort of hundreds of subjects, a separate validation cohort of approximately 120 different subjects was used. Because of strong linkage in the cohort, roughly five DR-DQ haplotypes were treated as single units for association and clustering. The study was designed to test whether signatures of past pathogen exposure could be identified by cataloging public T cell receptors. An earlier analysis of some 500 of the donors used high-throughput TCR beta sequencing to judge whether each TCR beta V gene segment behaved as functional or pseudogenic. Typing coverage differed by locus: A, B, C, DRB1 and DQB1 were typed in about 620-640 donors, DQA1 in about 500, DPA1 in 600 to 610, and DPB1 in roughly 450. The genetic ancestry cluster associated with self-reported Caucasian donors included 81% of the 350 to 500 genotyped donors. Both class I and class II loci were covered by HLA typing, at four-digit resolution. A later analysis re-examined previously published TCR beta repertoires from hundreds of donors and added high-resolution HLA genotyping to investigate patterns of TCR occurrence. High-throughput TCR immunosequencing, statistical association of individual TCRs with disease status, and machine learning were combined to predict cytomegalovirus infection status. Alongside the repertoire data, information on donor age, sex, ethnicity and CMV serostatus was compiled. The T cell repertoires of under 750 subjects were profiled by immunosequencing and related to cytomegalovirus serostatus. In the later analysis, no new phenotypic data were used to find candidate immune exposures; instead, reliance was placed on TCR beta sequences and their occurrence across donors. All discovery cohort repertoires had been generated using a single sequencing platform.

V was cut back by 6 bases and J by 0 bases, leaving a gap of 12 bases between them. CDR1 LNHDA and CDR2 SQIVND were looked up in the germline V gene (reference sequence). The CDR3, from cysteine to phenylalanine, totals 15 residues. Only the CDR3 portion is preserved as DNA: 45 bases, with reading frame beginning at the first base. Library preparation employed the immunoSEQ multiplex PCR assay. For the multiplex PCR, a mixture combining 60 forward primers for TCR Vbeta segments and 13 reverse primers for TCR Jbeta segments was used. The CDR3 region of rearranged TCR beta genes was amplified from genomic DNA by a multiplex PCR assay. The Illumina HiSeq System was used to sequence the amplified TCR beta libraries as 87-base-pair reads. In the paper's pipeline: A later analysis tallied 70 million to 100 million unique TCR beta chains across the 650 to 750 repertoires, and approximately 11 million of those chains were shared by two or more donors. To remove PCR and sequencing errors, raw reads were error-corrected and collapsed into unique sequences using a nearest-neighbor algorithm that merged closely related sequences. V, D and J gene segments were assigned by aligning CDR3 sequences to IMGT reference sequences. For a sequence to be retained, a match of at least six nucleotides to both a V gene segment and a J gene segment was required. A rearrangement counted as productive if the CDR3 had no stop codons and remained in frame with V and J, and every other rearrangement counted as non-productive. CDR3 was defined according to IMGT convention as the region running from the second conserved V-encoded cysteine to the conserved J-encoded phenylalanine. Sequences without an unambiguous match to a single V gene segment were excluded from the earlier analysis of about 600 of the donors. An earlier analysis of fewer than 650 of the donors classified V segments as functional when productive rearrangements were above 56.7% and as segregating when the standard deviation between donors was above 5%. A statistical classification framework was developed to diagnose cytomegalovirus status using the catalog of TCR beta chain sequences. V and J gene assignment, in a later analysis, came from comparing TCR nucleotide sequences with IMGT/GENE-DB human TR gene sequences. The TCRdist pipeline was used in a later analysis to assign CDR3 sequences and most-parsimonious VDJ recombination scenarios. In a later analysis, every TCR beta chain was defined by the combination of its CDR3 amino acid sequence and its V-gene family, and reads without a unique V-gene family were dropped. To address suspected cross-contamination and a sequencing artifact, a later analysis removed approximately 590 highly shared, low-generation-probability nucleotide sequences. In a later analysis, a clonal expansion index for each public chain was calculated from normalized within-repertoire ranks of inferred template counts. In a later analysis, generation probabilities were computed using a VDJ recombination model fitted to out-of-frame rearrangements, and the results were checked against IGoR. In a later analysis, hypergeometric tests were used to score TCR-TCR, TCR-HLA and TCR-CMV co-occurrence, with a repertoire-size bias correction applied to TCR pairs. False discovery rates were estimated in a later analysis by permuting HLA or CMV assignments 20 times. In a later analysis, co-occurring TCRs were grouped with DBSCAN, and TCRdist sequence similarity was added when clustering was performed within HLA-allele-positive subsets. Co-occurrence clustering excluded repertoires with fewer than 30,000 or more than 120,000 public chains, plus five with anomalous nucleotide sharing. The table comes from immuneACCESS by way of TCRdb, which keeps in-frame sequences with V and J called. Part of the clones is missing from these tables; in studies checked, under half for an unresolved V gene and the rest for unknown reasons. V and J calls and clone size come straight from that table; D and trimming were deduced from the DNA. Recorded for this sample are under 130,000 clones; more than 65% of them occurred a single time. Around 8.2% of the sample is held by the ten biggest clonotypes.

The investigation overall reported the following: In an earlier analysis of some 550 of the donors, most TCR beta V segments were observed in productive rearrangements about 90% or about 30% of the time, broadly matching IMGT annotations. A total of fewer than 200 TCR beta chains were listed by the study as associated with cytomegalovirus. Several of the top co-occurrence clusters appeared to be linked to parvovirus B19, influenza, CMV and Epstein-Barr virus, according to a later analysis. Most CMV-associated TCR beta chains appeared to be HLA-restricted in a later analysis, and the HLA associations seemed to be driven largely by CMV exposure. The presence/absence analyses assumed that sequencing depth was roughly uniform across donors, and that assumption may not be true. Because HLA typing was missing for some donors at each locus, association tests included only the typed subset. Linkage disequilibrium might explain the correlated functional status among segregating V segments, but an unknown experimental factor could not be ruled out. In vitro tests confirmed that a few of the cytomegalovirus-associated TCR beta chains recognize cytomegalovirus antigens. Because the 87-base-pair reads could not distinguish some IMGT-functional V segments, including TRBV6-2 and TRBV6-3, those segments were excluded. The classifier was reported to diagnose cytomegalovirus status with high specificity and sensitivity in both the original and validation cohorts. Assigning TCR associations to individual alleles was difficult when HLA alleles, especially DR and DQ, strongly co-occurred. According to a later analysis, TCR association rates differed among HLA loci, with DRB1 alleles showing the most associated TCRs and HLA-C alleles showing the fewest. A later analysis associated 15,000 to 20,000 TCR beta sequences with specific HLA alleles at a false discovery rate of 0.05. The cohort was sequenced for TCR beta chains only, and without alpha or paired-chain data the features that could be detected were limited. A further reported finding was that TCR beta sequences accurately predicted the HLA-A and HLA-B alleles for most subjects in the first cohort. Because counts were too low, 15 to 20 rarely observed V segments, including chromosome 9 orphons, were excluded from the earlier analysis of about 500 of the donors. The sequencing pipeline was judged likely to have produced a cluster of highly shared sequence variants as a technical artifact. Compared with the 666-donor mean, donors in an Asian-associated ancestry cluster had fewer N-insertions in productive TCRs, according to a later genetic analysis. According to the authors, the approach could potentially be generalized to other disease states and immunological phenotypes. Across donors, most TCR sequences were observed very rarely, whereas some public TCRs were present in many individuals. Immune exposure information for the cohort was limited to CMV serostatus. V-gene and J-gene trimming of TCR beta chains was associated with a missense DCLRE1C variant in a later genetic analysis, and the association was replicated in an independent cohort. In a later analysis, HLA-associated TCR beta chains showed more clonal expansion and lower generation probabilities than non-associated chains that were equally common.

Concerning this clone itself: Its antigen target is currently unknown. Per-base qualities were not stored, and no clone one base away is much larger.

The cohort comprised 550 to 700 healthy bone marrow donors. At the time of sampling, every cohort member was nominally healthy, though immune exposures that went unrecorded were likely present. The donor tested CMV seropositive and was one of the 289 seropositive cohort members. A peripheral blood sample was provided by each donor, and peripheral blood mononuclear cells were used for TCR beta sequencing. The Qiagen DNeasy Blood Extraction Kit was used to extract genomic DNA from the blood cell samples. This TCR was sampled from a man in his forties in good health and CMV-seropositive. Sequences were obtained from PBMCs. The sequence joins TRBV19 to TRBJ1-5, and perhaps TRBD1 as D gene, on 5 matching bases. This receptor carries the CDR3 CASSLTEYSNQPQHF. The DNA sequence follows: TGTGCCAGTAGCCTGACAGAGTATAGCAATCAGCCCCAGCATTTT.